The 14 T cell receptor beta chains below were found in one sample sequenced in a study of shared clonotypes between healthy human individuals (dated by TCRdb to about 2020). The library was obtained by the immunoSEQ multiplex PCR assay. TCRdb re-hosts the immuneACCESS table, in-frame sequences only. Its copies lack some clones; in the studies checked, an unresolved V gene accounts for under half of them, and the cause for the rest is not known. For this sample the table gives roughly 510,000 clones, of which over 60% were detected only once. The ten largest clones capture around 12% of the sample. The sequencing input was PBMCs. The source is a middle-aged woman in good health. Some clones in this sample may be carry-over from other donors' samples.

The gene calls are TRBV5-4 and TRBJ2-3, with 9 positions matching TRBD2. This CDR3 contains 18 residues. The V gene end was trimmed by 0 bases and the J gene end by 2 bases; junction bases not matched to a gene: 10. Germline V lookup: CDR1 SGHNT, CDR2 YYREEE (reference sequence). The CDR3: CASSLGGGRAVVTDTQYF. The CDR3 DNA sequence: TGTGCCAGCAGCTTGGGGGGCGGGAGGGCCGTAGTCACAGATACGCAGTATTTT.

The rearrangement links TRBV4-1 to TRBJ2-2; TRBD1 might be the D (6 bases). CDR3 length equals 16 residues. The ends were cut back, 4 bases at V and 0 bases at J, with 12 bases in the middle. The germline V gene has CDR1 MGHRA and CDR2 YSYEKL. DNA for the CDR3: TGCGCCAGCAGCCTTAATACAGGGTCGAACACCGGGGAGCTGTTTTTT. This sequence encodes CASSLNTGSNTGELFF.

The chain joins TRBV7-3 to TRBJ2-1; D is unclear. There are 13 residues in the CDR3. CDR1 SGHTA and CDR2 FQGTGA come from the germline V gene. The V end was cut by 2 bases, the J end by 6 bases, with 8 bases between. The CDR3 reads CASSLEVSNEQFF. In DNA form, the CDR3 reads TGTGCCAGCAGCTTAGAGGTCTCCAATGAGCAGTTCTTC.

This clone was counted only a few times. The rearrangement links TRBV7-2 to TRBJ2-1, with D hard to call. V was shortened by 8 bases and J by 3 bases, with 17 bases between the two germline ends. This CDR3 contains 15 residues. Per germline, CDR1 SGHTA and CDR2 FQGNSA. CDR3 protein: CASAWDDRSYNEQFF. CDR3 nucleotide sequence: TGTGCCAGCGCTTGGGATGACCGGAGCTACAATGAGCAGTTCTTC. The full variable domain, in which reference TRBV7-2 and TRBJ2-1 provide the parts outside the CDR3, is GAGVSQSPSNKVTEKGKDVELRCDPISGHTALYWYRQSLGQGLEFLIYFQGNSAPDKSGLPSDRFSAERTGGSVSTLTIQRTQQEDSAVYLCASAWDDRSYNEQFFGPGTRLTVL.

This rearrangement joins TRBV11-2 to TRBJ2-7, with D perhaps TRBD2 (5 bases). V lost 5 bases and J lost 0, with 14 bases in between. CDR1 and CDR2 (germline): SGHAT, FQNNGV. The CDR3 length is 15 residues. In DNA, the CDR3 is TGTGCCAGCAGCCCACGAGGGTCGAGCTCCTACGAGCAGTACTTC. Encoded protein: CASSPRGSSSYEQYF.

The genes are TRBV7-2 and TRBJ2-5; a weak D match, TRBD1 (5 bases). The germline gives CDR1 SGHTA, CDR2 FQGNSA. The V end was cut by 1 base, the J end by 1 base, with 13 bases between. CDR3 length equals 16 residues. This chain's CDR3 is CASSLVWKGIQETQYF. The CDR3 DNA reads TGTGCCAGCAGCTTAGTATGGAAGGGGATCCAAGAGACCCAGTACTTC.

The chain is built from TRBV7-9 and TRBJ1-2, with TRBD1 identical over 11 bases. Looked up from germline, CDR1 is SEHNR and CDR2 is FQNEAQ (reference sequence). The CDR3 length is 18 residues. The V and J ends lost 10 bases and 4 bases, in that order; junction bases with no gene match: 20. The CDR3 DNA follows: TGTGCCACCCTCCAGCCCCGGACAGGGGGCGCCCGTTTCTATGGCTACACCTTC. It codes for CATLQPRTGGARFYGYTF.

The rearrangement joins TRBV27 to TRBJ2-1, with TRBD2 matching over 9 bases. Germline V gives CDR1 MNHEY, CDR2 SMNVEV (reference sequence). J lost 7 bases, V lost 7 bases, and 11 bases had no gene match. There are 15 residues in the CDR3. CDR3 nucleotides: TGTGCCAGCACCCACGGGGGACTAGCCGGAAATGAGCAGTTCTTC. Translated: CASTHGGLAGNEQFF.

This clone occurred many times. The chain employs TRBV28 and TRBJ2-7; D is perhaps TRBD1 or TRBD2 (5 bases each). Deletions cut 3 bases from V and 3 bases from J, with 12 bases between. Germline V lookup: CDR1 MDHEN, CDR2 SYDVKM. The CDR3 loop spans 14 amino acids. CDR3 sequence reads: CASSFWSGHYEQYF. CDR3 nucleotides: TGTGCCAGCAGTTTTTGGAGCGGACACTACGAGCAGTACTTC.

The sample holds one count of this clone. The chain links TRBV2 to TRBJ2-1; D remains ambiguous. CDR3 length equals 13 residues. The germline V and J ends were trimmed by 3 bases and 4 bases, with 7 bases remaining between them. Germline V gene lookup returns CDR1 SNHLY and CDR2 FYNNEI. The DNA for the CDR3 is TGTGCCAGCAGTGATGGGCAGTACAATGAGCAGTTCTTC. It encodes CASSDGQYNEQFF.

V and J are TRBV29-1 and TRBJ2-5, with no clear D. V was clipped by 1 base and J by 5 bases, with 8 bases between them. This CDR3 spans 12 amino acids. Germline CDR1 SQVTM, CDR2 ANQGSEA. CDR3 sequence (DNA): TGCAGCGTTGAAGTGTTGTGGGAGACCCAGTACTTC. This gives the protein CSVEVLWETQYF.

A few counts support this clone. The chain employs TRBV6-1 and TRBJ1-2; D is possibly TRBD1 (5 bases). The V gene's germline CDR1 is MNHNS and CDR2 SASEGT. There are 12 residues in the CDR3. V lost 2 bases and J lost 8, with 9 bases in between. As DNA, the CDR3 is TGTGCCAGCAGTGAAATGGGGGTCGGCTACACCTTC. Protein product: CASSEMGVGYTF.

The rearrangement uses TRBV2 and TRBJ2-2; D remains ambiguous. Trimming removed 7 bases from V and 0 bases from J, with 9 bases in between. This CDR3 contains 14 residues. From germline, CDR1 is SNHLY and CDR2 FYNNEI. In DNA form, the CDR3 reads TGTGCCAGCATCCTCTATCCGAACACCGGGGAGCTGTTTTTT. Its translation: CASILYPNTGELFF.

The chain recombines TRBV5-4 with TRBJ2-7; TRBD2 is a possible D gene (5 bases). Germline CDR1 SGHNT, CDR2 YYREEE (reference sequence). The germline V and J ends were trimmed by 4 bases and 0 bases, with 5 bases remaining between them. This CDR3 has 12 residues. This CDR3 reads CASSGSSYEQYF. Written as DNA, the CDR3 is TGTGCCAGCAGCGGGAGCTCCTACGAGCAGTACTTC.